This T cell receptor beta chain is from a study of OX40 agonist ivuxolimab in advanced cancers. About this clone: Its specificity is unknown.

At cycle 4 day 1, cycle 7 day 1, and baseline, blood was sampled. Assay used: immunoSEQ multiplex PCR; TCRdb lists only in-frame clones, some missing. The top ten hold roughly 17% of the sample, which has around 24,000 clones, roughly 84% seen once. V dropped 1 base and J dropped 7; count of bases not matched to a gene: 18. Germline values: CDR1 SGHTA, CDR2 FQGNSA. The CDR3 spans 19 residues. Notes on the study in general: Determination of antigen specificity was not performed for the expanded peripheral T cells.

The source was CD4+ or CD8+ T cells sorted from blood, collected in a trial of the OX40 agonist ivuxolimab. The receptor was isolated from an adult with an advanced solid tumor such as melanoma, head and neck, liver or kidney cancer. The V and J genes are TRBV7-2 and TRBJ2-1; TRBD2 matches 8 bases. CDR3 in DNA: TGTGCCAGCAGCTTAGTCACAGACGATATGGCGGGAGGTTTGAATGAGCAGTTCTTC. Protein: CASSLVTDDMAGGLNEQFF. Supplemented by reference TRBV7-2 and TRBJ2-1, the full variable domain reads GAGVSQSPSNKVTEKGKDVELRCDPISGHTALYWYRQSLGQGLEFLIYFQGNSAPDKSGLPSDRFSAERTGGSVSTLTIQRTQQEDSAVYLCASSLVTDDMAGGLNEQFFGPGTRLTVL.